Listed below are T cell receptor beta chains from one sample, sequenced in a study of blood T cell repertoires in COVID-19. The table came from immunoSEQ multiplex PCR; TCRdb's copy has only in-frame clones and leaves some out. The repertoire has 350,000 or so clones, approximately 89% of them found once; the top ten carry more than 9%. The sequenced sample consisted of peripheral blood. All receptors come from a young woman with COVID-19, enrolled during active disease. Each CDR3 is given with its conserved first and last residue. D genes are given only for firm matches. Clone size is stated in some rows and not others, as once, few, many or a class when expanded.

j_gene,d_gene,len,abundance,v_gene,CDR3aa,CDR3nt
TRBJ1-2,.,14,.,TRBV28,CASSPGPGYYGYTF,TGTGCCAGCAGTCCGGGCCCAGGGTACTATGGCTACACCTTC
TRBJ1-4,TRBD1,15,.,TRBV10-2,CASSESGQPEEKLFF,TGCGCCAGCAGTGAGTCGGGACAGCCGGAAGAAAAACTGTTTTTT
TRBJ2-2,.,15,.,TRBV6-6,CASSYEAANTGELFF,TGTGCCAGCAGTTACGAGGCAGCAAACACCGGGGAGCTGTTTTTT
TRBJ1-4,.,15,.,TRBV6-5,CASSSYAGIDEKLFF,TGTGCCAGCAGTTCCTACGCAGGGATAGATGAAAAACTGTTTTTT
TRBJ2-6,.,17,once,TRBV9,CASSVGVRSSGANVLTF,TGTGCCAGCAGCGTAGGAGTACGGAGCTCTGGGGCCAACGTCCTGACTTTC
TRBJ2-7,.,16,.,TRBV11-2,CASSLDGGHPRLEQYF,TGTGCCAGCAGCTTAGATGGGGGACATCCGAGGCTCGAGCAGTACTTC
TRBJ2-3,TRBD2,17,.,TRBV5-4,CASSRGGLVTSTDTQYF,TGTGCCAGCAGCCGGGGGGGGTTGGTAACTAGCACAGATACGCAGTATTTT
TRBJ1-5,.,13,.,TRBV19,CASSIGRFQPQHF,TGTGCCAGTAGTATTGGGCGTTTTCAGCCCCAGCATTTT
TRBJ1-1,.,14,.,TRBV6-5,CASSLGQSNTEAFF,TGTGCCAGCAGCCTTGGACAGAGTAACACTGAAGCTTTCTTT
TRBJ1-2,.,12,.,TRBV28,CASNQNLYGYTF,TGTGCCAGCAACCAGAATCTCTATGGCTACACCTTC
TRBJ2-7,.,14,.,TRBV19,CASSTSGQLYEQYF,TGTGCCAGTAGTACTTCCGGACAGCTCTACGAGCAGTACTTC
TRBJ1-2,.,17,.,TRBV7-7,CASSLALVTLGNYGYTF,TGTGCTAGCAGCTTAGCGTTGGTGACACTGGGTAACTATGGCTACACCTTC
TRBJ1-5,.,15,.,TRBV6-5,CASRSGGVGSQPQHF,TGTGCCAGCAGGTCCGGCGGCGTAGGGAGTCAGCCCCAGCATTTT
TRBJ1-1,.,15,.,TRBV21-1,CASSKGDRERTEAFF,TGTGCCAGCAGCAAAGGGGACAGGGAGAGGACTGAAGCTTTCTTT
TRBJ1-2,.,14,.,TRBV6-2/TRBV6-3,CASSYTGPGYGYTF,TGTGCCAGCAGTTACACGGGTCCCGGCTATGGCTACACCTTC
TRBJ2-7,TRBD2,15,.,TRBV27,CASSTLAGSSYEQYF,TGTGCCAGCAGTACTCTAGCGGGGAGCTCCTACGAGCAGTACTTC
TRBJ2-5,TRBD2,16,.,TRBV19,CASSIRASGSGETQYF,TGTGCCAGTAGTATAAGGGCTAGCGGGAGCGGTGAGACCCAGTACTTC
TRBJ2-6,.,17,few,TRBV30,CAWSNQGSYSGANVLTF,TGTGCCTGGAGTAATCAGGGATCCTACTCTGGGGCCAACGTCCTGACTTTC
TRBJ2-2,.,12,.,TRBV10-3,CATGRNTGELFF,TGTGCCACCGGGAGAAACACCGGGGAGCTGTTTTTT
TRBJ1-5,.,16,.,TRBV7-8,CASSPSGGAINQPQHF,TGTGCCAGCAGCCCCTCGGGGGGGGCGATCAATCAGCCCCAGCATTTT
TRBJ1-4,.,14,.,TRBV3-1/TRBV3-2,CASSQDLANEKLFF,TGTGCCAGCAGCCAAGATCTTGCTAATGAAAAACTGTTTTTT
TRBJ1-6,TRBD1,15,.,TRBV15,CATSRGTGENSPLHF,TGTGCCACCAGCAGAGGGACAGGGGAGAATTCACCCCTCCACTTT
TRBJ1-1,TRBD1,14,.,TRBV7-2,CASSSDRVGTEAFF,TGTGCCAGCAGCTCTGACAGGGTGGGCACTGAAGCTTTCTTT